The source of this T cell receptor (beta chain) is a study of CD8 T cells in ankylosing spondylitis. Using its own MiXCR run on the 5' RACE reads, TCRdb lists one record per CDR3 protein. The data contain some 120,000 distinct CDR3 sequences, roughly 13% of them seen just once; the ten biggest clones take up under 3%. The CDR3 is 11 amino acids. Trimming removed 7 bases from V and 6 bases from J, with 11 bases in between. Germline CDR1 is DFQATT and CDR2 is SNEGSKA (reference sequence). Input material: blood, either unsorted or a sorted T cell fraction (not recorded which). The V and J genes are TRBV20-1 and TRBJ2-3; the D gene is possibly TRBD2 (6 bases). This TCR came from a female donor with ankylosing spondylitis or in good health (not recorded which). The DNA for the CDR3 is TGCAGTGTGGGCGGGGTGGATACGCAGTATTTT. This encodes CSVGGVDTQYF.